This TCR beta chain was obtained from a study of blood T cell repertoires in COVID-19. Study-wide context: T cells, B-cell-depleted T cells, or PBMCs supplied cDNA or gDNA.

Trimming shortened V by 3 bases and J by 1 base, and 13 bases separated the two germline ends. Germline V gives CDR1 PRHDT, CDR2 FYEKMQ (reference sequence). The CDR3 covers 15 residues. Original analysis: The assay estimated nucleated cells by amplifying reference gene primers. Assay: immunoSEQ multiplex PCR; the TCRdb copy retains only in-frame clones and omits some. For V, J and clone size, that table is used; D and trimming come from the DNA. The sample records some 110,000 clones, around 87% being singletons. The rearrangement uses TRBV13 and TRBJ2-7; weak D call: TRBD1 (6 bases). The sequence came from a man aged 45 to 65 with acute or convalescent COVID-19. The sequencing sample was made of peripheral blood. CDR3: CASSFRGRSSYEQYF. The CDR3 nucleotides read TGTGCCAGCAGCTTCAGGGGAAGGAGTTCCTACGAGCAGTACTTC.